What follows is one T cell receptor beta chain and its context. Its antigen is undetermined. PCR amplification relied on 60 Vbeta primers (plus 13 Jbeta primers). Under the authors' procedure: There were around 77 million unique TCR beta chains by a later count, and approximately 12 million of them were shared. The table came from immunoSEQ multiplex PCR; TCRdb's copy has only in-frame clones and leaves some out. Clone size and V and J calls were adopted from that table, with D and trimming inferred from the DNA. The sample consists of roughly 180,000 clones, 60% to 80% of them appearing once. This record belongs to a study of cytomegalovirus exposure and HLA in healthy donors. Overall study findings and caveats: In presence/absence analyses, roughly uniform sequencing depth across donors was assumed. V- and J-gene trimming of TCR beta was linked (in a later analysis) to a missense DCLRE1C variant. Per a later analysis, roughly 17,000 TCR beta sequences showed association with HLA alleles at 0.05 false discovery rate.

This TCR was sampled from a man aged 45-65 years in good health and CMV-seropositive. Sequencing was done on a sample of PBMCs.

The CDR3 nucleotides are TGTGCCAGCAGTTTATCAAGATACCCCCTCGGGGAGACCCAGTACTTC. Amino acids: CASSLSRYPLGETQYF. The chain couples TRBV28 to TRBJ2-5; no reliable D call. V lost 1 base and J 5 bases, leaving 17 bases between the germline ends. The CDR3 sequence is 16 residues long. In germline, CDR1 is MDHEN, CDR2 SYDVKM.